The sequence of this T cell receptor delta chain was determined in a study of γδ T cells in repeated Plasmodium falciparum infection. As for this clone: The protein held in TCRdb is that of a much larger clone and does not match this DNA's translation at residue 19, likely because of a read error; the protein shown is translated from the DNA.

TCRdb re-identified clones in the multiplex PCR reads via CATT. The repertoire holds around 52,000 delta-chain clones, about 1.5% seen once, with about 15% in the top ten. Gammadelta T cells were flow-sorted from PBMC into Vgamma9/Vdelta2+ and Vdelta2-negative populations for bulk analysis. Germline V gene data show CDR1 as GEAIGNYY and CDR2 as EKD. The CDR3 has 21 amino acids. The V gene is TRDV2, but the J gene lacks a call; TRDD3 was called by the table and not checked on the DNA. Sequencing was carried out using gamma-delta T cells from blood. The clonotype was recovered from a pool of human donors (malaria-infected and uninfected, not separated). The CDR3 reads CACDPMIPHRGIRRSYSKPIF. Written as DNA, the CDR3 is TGTGCCTGTGACCCTATGATTCCCCACCGGGGGATACGAAGATCCTACTCGAAACCCATCTTT.